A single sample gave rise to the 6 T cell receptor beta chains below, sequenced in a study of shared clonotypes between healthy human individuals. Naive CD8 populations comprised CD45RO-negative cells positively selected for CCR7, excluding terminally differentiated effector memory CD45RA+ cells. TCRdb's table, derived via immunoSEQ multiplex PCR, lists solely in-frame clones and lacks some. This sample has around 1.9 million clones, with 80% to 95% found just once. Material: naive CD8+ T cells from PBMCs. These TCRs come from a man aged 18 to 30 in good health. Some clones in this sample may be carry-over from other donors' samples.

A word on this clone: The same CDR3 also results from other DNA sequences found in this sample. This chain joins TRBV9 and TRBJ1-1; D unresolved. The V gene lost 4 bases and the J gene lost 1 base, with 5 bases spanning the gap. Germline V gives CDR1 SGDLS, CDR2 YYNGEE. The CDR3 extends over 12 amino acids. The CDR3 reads CASSLGNTEAFF. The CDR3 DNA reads TGTGCCAGCAGCCTGGGGAACACTGAAGCTTTCTTT.

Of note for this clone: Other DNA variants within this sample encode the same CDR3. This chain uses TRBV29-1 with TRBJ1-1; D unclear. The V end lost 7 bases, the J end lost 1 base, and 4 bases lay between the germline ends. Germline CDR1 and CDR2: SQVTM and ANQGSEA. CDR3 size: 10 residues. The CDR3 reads CSGQNTEAFF. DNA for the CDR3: TGCAGCGGACAGAACACTGAAGCTTTCTTT.

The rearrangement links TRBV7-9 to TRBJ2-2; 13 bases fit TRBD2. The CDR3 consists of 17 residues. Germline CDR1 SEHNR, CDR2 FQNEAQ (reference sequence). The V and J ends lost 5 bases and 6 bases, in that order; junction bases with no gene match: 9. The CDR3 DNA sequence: TGTGCCAGCAGCGCGCGGACTAGCGGGAGCGGGGCCGGGGAGCTGTTTTTT. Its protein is CASSARTSGSGAGELFF.

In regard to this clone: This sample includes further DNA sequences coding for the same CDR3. DNA for the CDR3: TGTGCCAGCAGCTTAGACGCAGGAGGCAATCAGCCCCAGCATTTT. It is translated as CASSLDAGGNQPQHF. The chain couples TRBV7-9 to TRBJ1-5, with no clear D. Germline CDR1 and CDR2: SEHNR and FQNEAQ (reference sequence). CDR3 size: 15 residues. Trimming stripped 1 base from V and 2 bases from J, with 9 bases between.

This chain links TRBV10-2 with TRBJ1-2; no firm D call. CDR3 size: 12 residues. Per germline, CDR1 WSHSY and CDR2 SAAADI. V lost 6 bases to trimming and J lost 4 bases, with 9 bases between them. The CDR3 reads CASRARSYGYTF. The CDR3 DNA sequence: TGCGCCAGCAGGGCCCGTTCCTATGGCTACACCTTC.

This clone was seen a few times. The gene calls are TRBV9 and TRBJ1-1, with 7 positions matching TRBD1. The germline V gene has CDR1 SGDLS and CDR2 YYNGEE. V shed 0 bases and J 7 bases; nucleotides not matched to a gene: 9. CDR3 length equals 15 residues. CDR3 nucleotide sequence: TGTGCCAGCAGCGTAGTTCAGGGACAGTTTAGTGAAGCTTTCTTT. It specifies CASSVVQGQFSEAFF.